The 16 T cell receptor beta chains in this list originate from one sample, sequenced in a study of cytomegalovirus exposure and HLA in healthy donors. The study ran its PCR with 60 Vbeta and 13 Jbeta primers. The protocol was immunoSEQ multiplex PCR, while the TCRdb copy is restricted to in-frame clones and leaves out a portion. The sample carries tens of thousands of clones, over 65% recorded once. The sample consisted of PBMCs. The receptor set was obtained from a man aged 50-59 years in good health and CMV-seronegative.

This chain links TRBV5-1 with TRBJ2-5, with D maybe TRBD1 (5 bases). The CDR3 extends over 16 amino acids. The germline V gene has CDR1 SGHRS and CDR2 YFSETQ. Trimming pared 0 bases from V and 1 base from J, leaving 13 bases between. The CDR3 loop is CASSLAAGSPQETQYF. The CDR3, as DNA: TGCGCCAGCAGCTTGGCCGCAGGGTCGCCCCAAGAGACCCAGTACTTC.

V is TRBV15 and J is TRBJ2-2, with 11 positions matching TRBD2. Trimming cost V 4 bases and J 3 bases; bases outside gene matches: 4. Germline assignment: CDR1 LNHNV and CDR2 YYDKDF (reference sequence). This CDR3 spans 16 amino acids. CDR3 bases: TGTGCCACCAGCACCTTAGCGGGAGGGGACACCGGGGAGCTGTTTTTT. It encodes CATSTLAGGDTGELFF.

CDR3 sequence reads: CASSSATRGNTEAFF. The CDR3, as DNA: TGTGCCAGCAGCTCCGCGACCAGGGGCAACACTGAAGCTTTCTTT. The gene calls are TRBV11-2 and TRBJ1-1; possibly TRBD1 for D (6 bases). V lost 4 bases and J 2 bases, leaving 14 bases between the germline ends. The CDR3 runs to 15 residues. Germline V gives CDR1 SGHAT, CDR2 FQNNGV.

V and J are TRBV7-2 and TRBJ1-1, with D possibly matching TRBD1 (6 bases). The CDR3 loop spans 15 amino acids. Germline V gene lookup returns CDR1 SGHTA and CDR2 FQGNSA. V lost 1 base and J 1 base, leaving 10 bases between the germline ends. The CDR3, as DNA: TGTGCCAGCAGCTTAGTGGGACAAACGAACACTGAAGCTTTCTTT. Its translation: CASSLVGQTNTEAFF. The full variable domain, with the rest looked up from reference TRBV7-2 and TRBJ1-1, is GAGVSQSPSNKVTEKGKDVELRCDPISGHTALYWYRQSLGQGLEFLIYFQGNSAPDKSGLPSDRFSAERTGGSVSTLTIQRTQQEDSAVYLCASSLVGQTNTEAFFGQGTRLTVV.

The chain recombines TRBV6-6 with TRBJ2-5, with 8 bases lining up with TRBD2. The CDR3 spans 14 residues. J lost 4 bases, V lost 9 bases, and 10 bases had no gene match. Germline values: CDR1 MNHNY, CDR2 SVGAGI (reference sequence). CDR3 loop: CASYSGRGGETQYF. In nucleotides, the CDR3 is TGTGCCAGTTACAGCGGGAGAGGGGGAGAGACCCAGTACTTC.

The chain couples TRBV6-1 to TRBJ2-5; 8 nucleotides match TRBD2. The J call is uncertain, as TRBJ2-7 better fits the DNA end. The V gene's germline CDR1 is MNHNS and CDR2 SASEGT. This CDR3 spans 15 amino acids. CDR3 residues: CASDEVSGRRYEQYF. CDR3 bases: TGTGCCAGCGACGAAGTCAGCGGGAGACGCTACGAGCAGTACTTC.

The chain couples TRBV9 to TRBJ2-3; D perhaps matches TRBD2 (5 bases). Germline V gene lookup returns CDR1 SGDLS and CDR2 YYNGEE. CDR3 length: 14 amino acids. Trimming took off 6 bases at V and 2 bases at J, with 13 bases between the two ends. The CDR3 region has the DNA TGTGCCAGCAACGAGGGAGCCGACACAGATACGCAGTATTTT. It encodes CASNEGADTDTQYF.

The rearrangement links TRBV9 to TRBJ2-2; 7 bases are shared with TRBD1. In germline, CDR1 is SGDLS, CDR2 YYNGEE. CDR3 size: 17 residues. The V segment lost 4 bases and the J segment 4 bases; nucleotides outside the gene matches: 13. The CDR3 loop reads CASSPRVGGAGTGELFF. The DNA for the CDR3 is TGTGCCAGCAGCCCCCGCGTAGGGGGCGCGGGCACCGGGGAGCTGTTTTTT. The complete variable domain, with remaining parts taken from reference TRBV9 and TRBJ2-2, reads DSGVTQTPKHLITATGQRVTLRCSPRSGDLSVYWYQQSLDQGLQFLIQYYNGEERAKGNILERFSAQQFPDLHSELNLSSLELGDSALYFCASSPRVGGAGTGELFFGEGSRLTVL.

This chain connects TRBV4-3 to TRBJ1-2; D remains unclear. The CDR3 runs to 12 residues. The germline V and J ends were trimmed by 2 bases and 3 bases, with 4 bases remaining between them. Per germline, CDR1 LGHNA and CDR2 YSLEER. The CDR3 protein is CASSQRDYGYTF. CDR3 bases: TGCGCCAGCAGCCAACGTGACTATGGCTACACCTTC.

The chain recombines TRBV30 with TRBJ2-7, with D possibly matching TRBD2 (5 bases). CDR1 GTSNPN and CDR2 SVGIG come from the germline V gene (reference sequence). The germline V and J ends were trimmed by 3 bases and 3 bases, with 9 bases remaining between them. This CDR3 spans 12 amino acids. For the CDR3, the DNA is TGTGCCTGGAGGCAGCGGAACTACGAGCAGTACTTC. It translates to CAWRQRNYEQYF.

The rearrangement joins TRBV5-4 to TRBJ2-2, with 7 bases matching TRBD2. CDR3 length equals 16 residues. Germline CDR1 and CDR2: SGHNT and YYREEE (reference sequence). V trimming: 0 bases; J trimming: 4 bases; junction bases outside the gene matches: 6. The CDR3 sequence is CASSLAGGIGTGELFF. CDR3 DNA sequence: TGTGCCAGCAGCTTGGCCGGGGGGATCGGCACCGGGGAGCTGTTTTTT. Supplemented by reference TRBV5-4 and TRBJ2-2, the full variable domain reads ETGVTQSPTHLIKTRGQQVTLRCSSQSGHNTVSWYQQALGQGPQFIFQYYREEENGRGNFPPRFSGLQFPNYSSELNVNALELDDSALYLCASSLAGGIGTGELFFGEGSRLTVL.

V is TRBV2 and J is TRBJ2-2; 7 nucleotides align to TRBD2. Germline V gene data show CDR1 as SNHLY and CDR2 as FYNNEI. This CDR3 region has 15 residues. Trimming took 6 bases from V and 5 from J; bases not matched to a gene: 9. The CDR3 spells CASSQGRAGTGELFF. DNA for the CDR3: TGTGCCAGCAGCCAAGGGAGGGCAGGGACCGGGGAGCTGTTTTTT. Full variable domain (missing parts from reference TRBV2 and TRBJ2-2): EPEVTQTPSHQVTQMGQEVILRCVPISNHLYFYWYRQILGQKVEFLVSFYNNEISEKSEIFDDQFSVERPDGSNFTLKIRSTKLEDSAMYFCASSQGRAGTGELFFGEGSRLTVL.

This chain connects TRBV9 to TRBJ2-7; possibly TRBD2 for D (5 bases). The CDR3 loop spans 15 amino acids. Trimming cost V 0 bases and J 3 bases, with 13 bases left between them. Germline-derived CDR1 and CDR2 are SGDLS and YYNGEE. CDR3 sequence: CASSVAPGNYYEQYF. In nucleotides, the CDR3 is TGTGCCAGCAGCGTAGCTCCGGGGAATTACTACGAGCAGTACTTC.

The J gene is TRBJ2-1, the V gene TRBV5-4; the match to TRBD2 covers 7 bases. CDR1 and CDR2 (germline): SGHNT, YYREEE (reference sequence). The CDR3 consists of 20 residues. V shed 0 bases and J 4 bases; nucleotides not matched to a gene: 19. The CDR3: CASSLDQLGTTRVHYNEQFF. The CDR3 nucleotides are TGTGCCAGCAGCTTGGACCAGTTGGGGACTACCCGGGTACATTACAATGAGCAGTTCTTC.

The genes are TRBV5-4 and TRBJ2-5; weak D call: TRBD2 (5 bases). This CDR3 is built from 14 residues. The V end was cut by 6 bases, the J end by 3 bases, with 15 bases between. Germline V gene data show CDR1 as SGHNT and CDR2 as YYREEE (reference sequence). In DNA, the CDR3 is TGTGCCAGCATTGACCCCTCCGGGGAAGAGACCCAGTACTTC. Translation: CASIDPSGEETQYF.

This clone was observed a single time. V gene TRBV27 combines with J gene TRBJ1-2; 7 bases are shared with TRBD1. The V and J ends lost 6 bases and 2 bases, in that order; junction bases with no gene match: 6. CDR1 and CDR2 from the germline V gene are MNHEY and SMNVEV (reference sequence). The CDR3 length is 14 residues. CDR3 nucleotide sequence: TGTGCCAGCAGCACGGGACAGATGAACTATGGCTACACCTTC. Its translation is CASSTGQMNYGYTF.